This T cell receptor (beta chain) was profiled in a study of kidney transplant recipient with SARS-CoV-2 infection. This clonotype was observed many times. Per the germline V gene, CDR1 is MNHEY and CDR2 is SVGAGI. With V trimmed by 6 bases and J by 7 bases, 12 bases remained unmatched. The CDR3 has 15 amino acids. TCRdb fed the reads into MiXCR, producing one record per CDR3 protein. The sample contains 200,000 to 300,000 distinct CDR3 sequences, around 30% of which appear only once. This receptor was taken from a male patient in his thirties who had COVID-19 and was a kidney transplant recipient. Some T cells may originate from the graft donor. The chain has TRBV6-5 and TRBJ2-1; 7 nucleotides match TRBD2. Sequencing used a blood sample, obtained at baseline and around day 120 from a kidney transplant recipient. CDR3 loop: CASSATASGVNEQFF. CDR3 DNA: TGTGCCAGCAGCGCCACGGCTAGCGGCGTAAATGAGCAGTTCTTC.